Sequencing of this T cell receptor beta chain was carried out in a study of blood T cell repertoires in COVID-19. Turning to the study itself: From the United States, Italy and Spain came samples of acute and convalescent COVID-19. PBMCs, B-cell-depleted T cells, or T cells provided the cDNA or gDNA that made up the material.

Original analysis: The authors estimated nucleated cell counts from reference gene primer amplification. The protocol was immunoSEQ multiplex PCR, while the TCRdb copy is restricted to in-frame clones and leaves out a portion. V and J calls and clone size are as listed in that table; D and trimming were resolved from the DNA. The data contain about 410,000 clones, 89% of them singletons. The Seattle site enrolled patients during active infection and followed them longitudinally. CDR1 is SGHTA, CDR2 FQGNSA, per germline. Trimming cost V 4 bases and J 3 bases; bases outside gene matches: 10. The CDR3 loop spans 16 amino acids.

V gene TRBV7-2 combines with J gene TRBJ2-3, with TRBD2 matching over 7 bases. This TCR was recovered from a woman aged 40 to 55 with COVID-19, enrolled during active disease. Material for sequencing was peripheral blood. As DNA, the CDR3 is TGTGCCAGCAGCTCGCCGGGGGGAAGCGGGACAGATACGCAGTATTTT. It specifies CASSSPGGSGTDTQYF. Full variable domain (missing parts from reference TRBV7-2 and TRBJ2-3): GAGVSQSPSNKVTEKGKDVELRCDPISGHTALYWYRQSLGQGLEFLIYFQGNSAPDKSGLPSDRFSAERTGGSVSTLTIQRTQQEDSAVYLCASSSPGGSGTDTQYFGPGTRLTVL.